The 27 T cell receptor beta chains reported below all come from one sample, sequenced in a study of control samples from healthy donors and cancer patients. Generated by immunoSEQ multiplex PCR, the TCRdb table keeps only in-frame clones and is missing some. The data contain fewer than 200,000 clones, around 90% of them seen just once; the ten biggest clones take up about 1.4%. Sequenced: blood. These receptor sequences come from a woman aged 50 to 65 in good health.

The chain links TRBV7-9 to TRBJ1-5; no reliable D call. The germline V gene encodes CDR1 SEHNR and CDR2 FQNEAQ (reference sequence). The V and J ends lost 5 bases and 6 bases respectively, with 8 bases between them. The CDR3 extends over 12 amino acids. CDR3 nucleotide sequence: TGTGCCAGCAGCAGGGATAGTCAGCCCCAGCATTTT. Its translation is CASSRDSQPQHF.

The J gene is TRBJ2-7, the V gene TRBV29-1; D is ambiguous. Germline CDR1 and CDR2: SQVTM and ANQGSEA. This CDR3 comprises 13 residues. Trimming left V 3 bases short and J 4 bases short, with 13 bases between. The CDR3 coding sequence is TGCAGCGTTGATCATGGAATGGGTTACGAGCAGTACTTC. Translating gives CSVDHGMGYEQYF.

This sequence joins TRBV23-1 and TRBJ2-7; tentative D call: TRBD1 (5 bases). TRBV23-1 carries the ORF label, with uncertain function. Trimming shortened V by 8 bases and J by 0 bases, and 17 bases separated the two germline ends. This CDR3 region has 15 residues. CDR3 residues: CASPPGRASSYEQYF. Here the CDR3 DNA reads TGCGCCAGCCCCCCCGGCAGGGCCTCCTCCTACGAGCAGTACTTC.

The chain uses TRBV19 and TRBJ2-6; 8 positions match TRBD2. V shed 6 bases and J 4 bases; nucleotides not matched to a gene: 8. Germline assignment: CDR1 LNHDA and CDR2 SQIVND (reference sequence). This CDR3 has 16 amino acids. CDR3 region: CASRPGGAEGANVLTF. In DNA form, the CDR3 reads TGTGCCAGTAGACCCGGGGGGGCTGAGGGGGCCAACGTCCTGACTTTC.

CDR3 amino acids: CASSRASGRNNEQFF. In DNA, the CDR3 is TGTGCCAGTTCCCGGGCTAGCGGGAGAAACAATGAGCAGTTCTTC. J is TRBJ2-1 and V is TRBV19; 10 bases map to TRBD2. The CDR3 is 15 residues long. Germline CDR1 and CDR2: LNHDA and SQIVND (reference sequence). The J segment lost 5 bases and the V segment lost 8 bases, leaving 9 bases of the junction unmatched.

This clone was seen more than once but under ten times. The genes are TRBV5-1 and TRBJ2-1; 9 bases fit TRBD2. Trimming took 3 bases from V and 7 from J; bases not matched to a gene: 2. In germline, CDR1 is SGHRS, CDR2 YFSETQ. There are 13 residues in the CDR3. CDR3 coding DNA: TGCGCCAGCAGCTCAGCGGGGGGTAATGAGCAGTTCTTC. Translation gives CASSSAGGNEQFF.

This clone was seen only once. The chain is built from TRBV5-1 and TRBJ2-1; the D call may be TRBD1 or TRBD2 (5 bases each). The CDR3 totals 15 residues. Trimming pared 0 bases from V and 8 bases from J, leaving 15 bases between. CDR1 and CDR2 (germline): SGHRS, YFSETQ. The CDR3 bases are TGCGCCAGCAGCTTGGTCCTGGGGACGAACGATGAGCAGTTCTTC. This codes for CASSLVLGTNDEQFF.

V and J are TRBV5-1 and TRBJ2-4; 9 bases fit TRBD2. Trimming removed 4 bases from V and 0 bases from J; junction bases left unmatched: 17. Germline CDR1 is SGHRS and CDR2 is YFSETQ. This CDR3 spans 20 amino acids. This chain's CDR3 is CASSQDVRASGERAKNIQYF. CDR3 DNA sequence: TGCGCCAGCAGCCAGGACGTAAGGGCTAGCGGGGAGAGAGCCAAAAACATTCAGTACTTC.

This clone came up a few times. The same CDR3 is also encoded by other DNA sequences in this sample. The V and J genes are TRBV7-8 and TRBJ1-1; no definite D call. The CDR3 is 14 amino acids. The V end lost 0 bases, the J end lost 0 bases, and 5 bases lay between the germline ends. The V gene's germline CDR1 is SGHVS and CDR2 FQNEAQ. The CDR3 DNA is TGTGCCAGCAGCTTAGCATGGGTGAACACTGAAGCTTTCTTT. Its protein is CASSLAWVNTEAFF.

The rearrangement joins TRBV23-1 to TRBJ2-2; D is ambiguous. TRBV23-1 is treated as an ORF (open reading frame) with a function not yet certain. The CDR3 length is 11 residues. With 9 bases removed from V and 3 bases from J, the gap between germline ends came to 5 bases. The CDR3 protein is CARRDTGELFF. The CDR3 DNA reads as TGCGCCAGAAGAGACACCGGGGAGCTGTTTTTT.

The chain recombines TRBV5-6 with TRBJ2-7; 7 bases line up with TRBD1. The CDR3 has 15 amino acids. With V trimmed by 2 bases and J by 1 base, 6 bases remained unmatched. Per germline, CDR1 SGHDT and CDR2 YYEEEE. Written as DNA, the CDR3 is TGTGCCAGCAGCTTTAATCCAGGGGGATCCTACGAGCAGTACTTC. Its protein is CASSFNPGGSYEQYF.

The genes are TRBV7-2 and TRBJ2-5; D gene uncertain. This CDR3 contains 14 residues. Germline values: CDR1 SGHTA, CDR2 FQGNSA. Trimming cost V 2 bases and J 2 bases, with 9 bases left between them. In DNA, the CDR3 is TGTGCCAGCAGCTTAAATGGGATGCAAGAGACCCAGTACTTC. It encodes CASSLNGMQETQYF. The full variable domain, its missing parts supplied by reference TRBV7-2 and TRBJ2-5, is GAGVSQSPSNKVTEKGKDVELRCDPISGHTALYWYRQSLGQGLEFLIYFQGNSAPDKSGLPSDRFSAERTGGSVSTLTIQRTQQEDSAVYLCASSLNGMQETQYFGPGTRLLVL.

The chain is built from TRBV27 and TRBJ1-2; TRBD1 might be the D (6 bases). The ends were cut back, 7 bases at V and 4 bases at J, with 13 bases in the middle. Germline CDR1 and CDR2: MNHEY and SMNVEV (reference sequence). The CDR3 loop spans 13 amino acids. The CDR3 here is CASKGRQVYGYTF. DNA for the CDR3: TGTGCCAGCAAGGGAAGACAGGTCTATGGCTACACCTTC.

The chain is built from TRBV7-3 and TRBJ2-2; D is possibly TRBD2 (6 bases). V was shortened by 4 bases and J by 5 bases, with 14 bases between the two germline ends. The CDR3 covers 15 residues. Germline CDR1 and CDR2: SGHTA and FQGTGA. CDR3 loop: CASSSGGARTGELFF. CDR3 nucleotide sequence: TGTGCCAGCAGCTCCGGCGGGGCGCGAACCGGGGAGCTGTTTTTT. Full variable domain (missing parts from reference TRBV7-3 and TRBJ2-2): GAGVSQTPSNKVTEKGKYVELRCDPISGHTALYWYRQSLGQGPEFLIYFQGTGAADDSGLPNDRFFAVRPEGSVSTLKIQRTERGDSAVYLCASSSGGARTGELFFGEGSRLTVL.

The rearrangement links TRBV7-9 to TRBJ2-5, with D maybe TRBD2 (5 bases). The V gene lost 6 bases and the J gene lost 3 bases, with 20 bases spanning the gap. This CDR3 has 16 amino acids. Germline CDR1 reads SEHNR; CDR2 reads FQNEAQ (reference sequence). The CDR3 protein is CASSFNGRVLEETQYF. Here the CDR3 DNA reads TGTGCCAGCAGTTTTAATGGGCGGGTTTTGGAAGAGACCCAGTACTTC.

This CDR3 is CASSPTGRSPEQYF. DNA for the CDR3: TGTGCCAGCTCACCAACAGGGAGGAGTCCCGAGCAGTACTTC. The V call is TRBV18, the J call TRBJ2-7, with D possibly called TRBD1 or TRBD2 (6 bases each). This CDR3 is built from 14 residues. Trimming stripped 2 bases from V and 6 bases from J, with 14 bases between. Germline V gene sequence: CDR1 KGHSH, CDR2 LQKENI.

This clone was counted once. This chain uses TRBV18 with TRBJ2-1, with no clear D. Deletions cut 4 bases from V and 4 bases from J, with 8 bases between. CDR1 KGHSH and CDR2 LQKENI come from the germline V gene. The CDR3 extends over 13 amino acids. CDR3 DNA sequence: TGTGCCAGCTCACTTGTCAGTTACAATGAGCAGTTCTTC. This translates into CASSLVSYNEQFF.

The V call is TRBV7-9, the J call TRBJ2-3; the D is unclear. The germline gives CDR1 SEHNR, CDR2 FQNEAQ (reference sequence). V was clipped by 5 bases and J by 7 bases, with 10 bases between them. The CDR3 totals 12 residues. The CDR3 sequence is CASSVEGYTQYF. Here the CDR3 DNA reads TGTGCCAGCAGCGTGGAAGGTTATACGCAGTATTTT.

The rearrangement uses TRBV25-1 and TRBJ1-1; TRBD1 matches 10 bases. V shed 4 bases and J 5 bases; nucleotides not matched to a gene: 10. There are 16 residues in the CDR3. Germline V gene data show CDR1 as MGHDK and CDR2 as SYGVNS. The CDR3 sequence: CASSAQLGQGKTEAFF. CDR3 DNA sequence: TGTGCCAGCAGTGCCCAATTGGGACAGGGGAAAACTGAAGCTTTCTTT.

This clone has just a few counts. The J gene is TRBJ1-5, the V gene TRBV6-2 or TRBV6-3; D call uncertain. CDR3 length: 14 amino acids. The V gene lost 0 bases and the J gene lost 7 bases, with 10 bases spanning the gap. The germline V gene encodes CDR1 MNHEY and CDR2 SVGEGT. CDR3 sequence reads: CASSYSSREQPQHF. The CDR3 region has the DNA TGTGCCAGCAGTTACTCGAGTCGGGAACAGCCCCAGCATTTT.

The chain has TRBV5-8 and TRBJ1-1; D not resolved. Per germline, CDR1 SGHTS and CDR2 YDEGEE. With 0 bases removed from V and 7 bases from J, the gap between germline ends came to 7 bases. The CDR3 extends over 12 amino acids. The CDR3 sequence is CASSLGLSEAFF. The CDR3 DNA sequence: TGTGCCAGCAGCTTGGGGCTGAGTGAAGCTTTCTTT.

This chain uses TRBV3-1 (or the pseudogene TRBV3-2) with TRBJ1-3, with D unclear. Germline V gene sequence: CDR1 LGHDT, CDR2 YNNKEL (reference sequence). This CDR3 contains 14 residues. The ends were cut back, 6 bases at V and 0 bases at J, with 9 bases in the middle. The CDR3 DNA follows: TGTGCCAGCAGTTACGGCCACTCTGGAAACACCATATATTTT. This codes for CASSYGHSGNTIYF.

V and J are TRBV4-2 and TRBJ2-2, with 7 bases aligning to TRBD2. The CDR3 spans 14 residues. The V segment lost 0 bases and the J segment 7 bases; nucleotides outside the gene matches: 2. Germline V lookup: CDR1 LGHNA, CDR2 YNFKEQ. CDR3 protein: CASSQEGGSGELFF. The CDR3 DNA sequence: TGTGCCAGCAGCCAAGAAGGCGGGAGCGGGGAGCTGTTTTTT.

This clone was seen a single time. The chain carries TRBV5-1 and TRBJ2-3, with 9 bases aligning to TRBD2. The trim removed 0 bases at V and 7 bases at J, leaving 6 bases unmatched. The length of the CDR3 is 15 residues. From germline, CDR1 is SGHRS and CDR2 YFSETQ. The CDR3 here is CASSLEASGMNTQYF. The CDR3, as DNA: TGCGCCAGCAGCTTGGAGGCTAGCGGGATGAATACGCAGTATTTT. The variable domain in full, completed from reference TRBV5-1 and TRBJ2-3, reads KAGVTQTPRYLIKTRGQQVTLSCSPISGHRSVSWYQQTPGQGLQFLFEYFSETQRNKGNFPGRFSGRQFSNSRSEMNVSTLELGDSALYLCASSLEASGMNTQYFGPGTRLTVL.

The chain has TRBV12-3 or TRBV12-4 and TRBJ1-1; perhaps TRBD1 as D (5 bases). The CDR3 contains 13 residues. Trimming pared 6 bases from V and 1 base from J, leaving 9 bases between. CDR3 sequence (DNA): TGTGCCAGCAGGAACACAGGGAACACTGAAGCTTTCTTT. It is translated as CASRNTGNTEAFF.

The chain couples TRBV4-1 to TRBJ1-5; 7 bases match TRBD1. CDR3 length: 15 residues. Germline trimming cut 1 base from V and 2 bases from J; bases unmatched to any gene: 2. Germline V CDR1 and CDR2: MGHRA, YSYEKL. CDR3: CASSQVTGGNQPQHF. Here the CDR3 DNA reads TGCGCCAGCAGCCAAGTAACAGGGGGCAATCAGCCCCAGCATTTT.

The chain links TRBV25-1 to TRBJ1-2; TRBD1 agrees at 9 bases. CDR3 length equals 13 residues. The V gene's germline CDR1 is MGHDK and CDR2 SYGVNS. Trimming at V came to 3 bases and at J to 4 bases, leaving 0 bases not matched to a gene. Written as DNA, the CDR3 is TGTGCCAGCAGTGAGACAGGGGGCTATGGCTACACCTTC. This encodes CASSETGGYGYTF.